This T cell receptor (beta chain) was sequenced during a study of shared clonotypes between healthy human individuals. Study-wide points: Sharing across four donors was highest in naive CD4 (around 5%) and lowest in memory CD8 (0.4%). Limitation of the genetic and exposure-history diversity represented came from the few donors.

CDR1 is MNHEY and CDR2 is SVGAGI in the germline V gene. Trimming removed 8 bases from V and 8 bases from J; junction bases left unmatched: 10. The CDR3 is 14 amino acids. Profiled with immunoSEQ multiplex PCR; TCRdb holds only in-frame clones, not every one. The repertoire has hundreds of thousands of clones, over 95% of them found once; the top ten carry around 0.11%. This clone came up once. Antigen specificity is unknown. Cells designated naive CD8 were CD45RO-negative and were positively selected for CCR7, with terminally differentiated effector memory CD45RA+ cells excluded. This sequence originates from a woman in her 30s in good health. The chain combines TRBV6-5 with TRBJ2-1; 9 nucleotides line up with TRBD2. What was sequenced was naive CD8+ T cells sorted from blood. Here the CDR3 reads CASQGSGSFDEQFF. The DNA for the CDR3 is TGTGCCAGCCAGGGTAGCGGGAGTTTCGATGAGCAGTTCTTC.